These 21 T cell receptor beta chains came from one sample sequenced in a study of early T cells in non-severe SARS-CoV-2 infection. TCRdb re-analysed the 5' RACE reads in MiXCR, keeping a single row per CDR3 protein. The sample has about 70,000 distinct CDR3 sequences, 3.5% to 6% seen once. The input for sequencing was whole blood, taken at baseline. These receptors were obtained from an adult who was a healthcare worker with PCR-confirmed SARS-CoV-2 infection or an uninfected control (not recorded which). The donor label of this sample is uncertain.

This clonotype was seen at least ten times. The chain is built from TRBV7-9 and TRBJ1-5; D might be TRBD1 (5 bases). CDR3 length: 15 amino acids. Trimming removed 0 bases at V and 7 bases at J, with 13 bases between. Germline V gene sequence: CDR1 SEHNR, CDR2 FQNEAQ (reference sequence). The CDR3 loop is CASSLAEGEGQPQHF. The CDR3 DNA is TGTGCCAGCAGCTTAGCAGAAGGGGAGGGCCAGCCCCAGCATTTT.

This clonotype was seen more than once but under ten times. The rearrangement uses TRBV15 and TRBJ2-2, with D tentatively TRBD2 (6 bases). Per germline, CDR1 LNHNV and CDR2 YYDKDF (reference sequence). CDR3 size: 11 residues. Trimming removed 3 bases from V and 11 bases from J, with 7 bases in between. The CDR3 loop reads CATSREGELFF. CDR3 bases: TGTGCCACCAGCAGGGAGGGAGAGCTGTTTTTT.

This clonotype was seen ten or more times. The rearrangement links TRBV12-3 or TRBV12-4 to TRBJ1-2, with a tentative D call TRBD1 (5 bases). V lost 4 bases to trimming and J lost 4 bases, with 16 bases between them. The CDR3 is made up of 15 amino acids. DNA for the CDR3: TGTGCCAGCAGTTCCTGGACCGGGCAGGGCTATGGCTACACCTTC. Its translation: CASSSWTGQGYGYTF.

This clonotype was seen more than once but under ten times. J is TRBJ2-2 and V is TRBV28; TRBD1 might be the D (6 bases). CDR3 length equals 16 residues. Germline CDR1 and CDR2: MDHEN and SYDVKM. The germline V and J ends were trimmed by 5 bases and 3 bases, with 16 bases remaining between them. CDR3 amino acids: CASSPTTGIDTGELFF. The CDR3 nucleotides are TGTGCCAGCAGTCCAACCACAGGGATAGACACCGGGGAGCTGTTTTTT.

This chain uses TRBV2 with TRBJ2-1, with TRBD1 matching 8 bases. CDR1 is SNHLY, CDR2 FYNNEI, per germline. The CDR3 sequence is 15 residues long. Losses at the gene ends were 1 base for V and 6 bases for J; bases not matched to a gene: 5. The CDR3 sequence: CASSEEAGGFNEQFF. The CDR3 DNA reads TGTGCCAGCAGTGAAGAGGCAGGGGGCTTCAATGAGCAGTTCTTC.

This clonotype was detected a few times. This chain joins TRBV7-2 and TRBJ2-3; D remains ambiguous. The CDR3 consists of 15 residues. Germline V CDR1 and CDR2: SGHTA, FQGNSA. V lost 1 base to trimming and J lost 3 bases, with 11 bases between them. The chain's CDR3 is CASSLDPLGTDTQYF. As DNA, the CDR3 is TGTGCCAGCAGCTTAGATCCGCTGGGGACAGATACGCAGTATTTT. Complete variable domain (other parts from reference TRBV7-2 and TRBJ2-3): GAGVSQSPSNKVTEKGKDVELRCDPISGHTALYWYRQSLGQGLEFLIYFQGNSAPDKSGLPSDRFSAERTGGSVSTLTIQRTQQEDSAVYLCASSLDPLGTDTQYFGPGTRLTVL.

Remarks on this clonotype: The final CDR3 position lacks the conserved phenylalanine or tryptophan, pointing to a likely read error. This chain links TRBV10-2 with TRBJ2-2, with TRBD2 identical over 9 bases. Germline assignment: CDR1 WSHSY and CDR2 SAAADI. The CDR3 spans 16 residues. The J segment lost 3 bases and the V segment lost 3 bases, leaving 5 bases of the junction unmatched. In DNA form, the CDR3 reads TGCGCCAGCAGTGACAGCGGGGGGCTCGACACCGGGGAGCTGTTTTTG. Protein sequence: CASSDSGGLDTGELFL.

CDR3 sequence reads: CAYGGRETQYF. CDR3 sequence (DNA): TGTGCTTATGGAGGGAGGGAGACCCAGTACTTC. The V call is TRBV28, the J call TRBJ2-5; tentative D call: TRBD2 (6 bases). This CDR3 has 11 amino acids. The germline V gene encodes CDR1 MDHEN and CDR2 SYDVKM. Full variable domain (rest looked up from reference TRBV28 and TRBJ2-5): DVKVTQSSRYLVKRTGEKVFLECVQDMDHENMFWYRQDPGLGLRLIYFSYDVKMKEKGDIPEGYSVSREKKERFSLILESASTNQTSMYLCAYGGRETQYFGPGTRLLVL.

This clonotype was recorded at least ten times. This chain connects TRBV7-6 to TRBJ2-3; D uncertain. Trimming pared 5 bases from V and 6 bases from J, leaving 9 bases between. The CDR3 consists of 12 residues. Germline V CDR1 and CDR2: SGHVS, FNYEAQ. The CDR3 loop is CASSQMLDTQYF. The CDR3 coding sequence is TGTGCCAGCAGCCAGATGTTGGATACGCAGTATTTT.

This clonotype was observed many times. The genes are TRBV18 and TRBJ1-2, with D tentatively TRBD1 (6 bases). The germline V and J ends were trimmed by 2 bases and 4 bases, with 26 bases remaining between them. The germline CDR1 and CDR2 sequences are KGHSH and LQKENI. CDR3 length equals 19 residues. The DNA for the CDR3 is TGTGCCAGCTCACCATCCGGTTCGGCAGGGGAAGGGGTTACCTATGGCTACACCTTC. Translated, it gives CASSPSGSAGEGVTYGYTF.

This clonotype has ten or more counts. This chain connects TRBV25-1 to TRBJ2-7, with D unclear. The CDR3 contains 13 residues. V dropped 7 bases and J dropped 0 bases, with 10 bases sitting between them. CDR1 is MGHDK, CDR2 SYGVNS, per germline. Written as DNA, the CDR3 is TGTGCCAGCACCGCTGGTTACTCCTACGAGCAGTACTTC. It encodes CASTAGYSYEQYF.

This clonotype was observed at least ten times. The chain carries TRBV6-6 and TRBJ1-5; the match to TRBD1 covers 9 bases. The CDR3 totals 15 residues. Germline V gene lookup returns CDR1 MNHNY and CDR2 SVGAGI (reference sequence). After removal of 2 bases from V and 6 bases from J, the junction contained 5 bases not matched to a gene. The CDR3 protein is CASSYGGQGGQPQHF. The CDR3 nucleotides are TGTGCCAGCAGTTACGGGGGACAGGGAGGTCAGCCCCAGCATTTT.

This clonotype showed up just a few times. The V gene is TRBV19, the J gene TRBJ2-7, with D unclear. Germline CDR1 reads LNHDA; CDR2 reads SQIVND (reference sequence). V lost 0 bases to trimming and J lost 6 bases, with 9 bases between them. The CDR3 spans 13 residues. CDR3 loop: CASSIDRISEQYF. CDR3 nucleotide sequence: TGTGCCAGTAGTATAGACAGAATCAGCGAGCAGTACTTC.

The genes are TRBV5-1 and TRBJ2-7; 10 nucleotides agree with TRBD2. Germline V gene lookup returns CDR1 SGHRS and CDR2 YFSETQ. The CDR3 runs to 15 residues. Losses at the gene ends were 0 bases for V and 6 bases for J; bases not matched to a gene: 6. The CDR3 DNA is TGCGCCAGCAGCTTGGTAATCACTAGCGGGACCGAGCAGTACTTC. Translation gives CASSLVITSGTEQYF.

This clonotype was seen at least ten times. The CDR3 region has the DNA TGTGCCAGCACCCAACAGGGAGGGCGGAATTCACCCCTCCACTTT. This encodes CASTQQGGRNSPLHF. This chain joins TRBV12-3 or TRBV12-4 and TRBJ1-6; TRBD1 might be the D (6 bases). The germline V and J ends were trimmed by 7 bases and 7 bases, with 17 bases remaining between them. The length of the CDR3 is 15 residues.

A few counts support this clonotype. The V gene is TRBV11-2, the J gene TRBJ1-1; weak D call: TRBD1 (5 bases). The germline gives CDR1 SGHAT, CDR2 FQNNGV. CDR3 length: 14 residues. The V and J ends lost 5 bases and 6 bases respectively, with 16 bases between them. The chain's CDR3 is CASSHEDTLPEAFF. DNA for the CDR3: TGTGCCAGCAGCCATGAGGACACCCTGCCTGAAGCTTTCTTT.

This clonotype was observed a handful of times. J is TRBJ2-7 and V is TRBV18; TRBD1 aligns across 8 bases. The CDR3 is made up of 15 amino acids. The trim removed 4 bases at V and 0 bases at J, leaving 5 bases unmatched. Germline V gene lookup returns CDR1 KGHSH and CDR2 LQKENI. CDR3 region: CASSLRDRSSYEQYF. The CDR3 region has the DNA TGTGCCAGCTCACTCAGGGACAGGAGCTCCTACGAGCAGTACTTC.

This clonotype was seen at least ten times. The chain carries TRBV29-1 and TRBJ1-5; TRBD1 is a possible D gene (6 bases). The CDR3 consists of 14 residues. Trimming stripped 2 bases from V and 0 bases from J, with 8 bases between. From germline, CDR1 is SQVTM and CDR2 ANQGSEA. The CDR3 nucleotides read TGCAGCGTTGAAACAGGGACTAGCAATCAGCCCCAGCATTTT. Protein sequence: CSVETGTSNQPQHF.

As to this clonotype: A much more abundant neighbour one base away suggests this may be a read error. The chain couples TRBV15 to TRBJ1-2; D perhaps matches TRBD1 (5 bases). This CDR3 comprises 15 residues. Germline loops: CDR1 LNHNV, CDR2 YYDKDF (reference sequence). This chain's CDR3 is CVTSRGGGDVNGYTF. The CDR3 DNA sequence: TGTGTCACCAGCAGAGGAGGCGGGGACGTAAATGGCTACACCTTC.

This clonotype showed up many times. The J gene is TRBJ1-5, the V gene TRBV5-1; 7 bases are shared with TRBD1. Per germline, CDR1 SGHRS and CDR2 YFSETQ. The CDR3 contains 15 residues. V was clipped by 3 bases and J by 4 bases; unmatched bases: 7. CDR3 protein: CASSWTTGLNQPQHF. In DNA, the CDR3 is TGCGCCAGCAGCTGGACGACAGGGCTAAATCAGCCCCAGCATTTT.

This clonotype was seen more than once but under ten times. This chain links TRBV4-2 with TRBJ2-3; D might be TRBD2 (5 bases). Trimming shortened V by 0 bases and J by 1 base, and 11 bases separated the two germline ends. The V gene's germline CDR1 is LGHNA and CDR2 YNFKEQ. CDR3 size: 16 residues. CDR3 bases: TGTGCCAGCAGCCAAGATCGGGGTAGTGGCACAGATACGCAGTATTTT. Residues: CASSQDRGSGTDTQYF.